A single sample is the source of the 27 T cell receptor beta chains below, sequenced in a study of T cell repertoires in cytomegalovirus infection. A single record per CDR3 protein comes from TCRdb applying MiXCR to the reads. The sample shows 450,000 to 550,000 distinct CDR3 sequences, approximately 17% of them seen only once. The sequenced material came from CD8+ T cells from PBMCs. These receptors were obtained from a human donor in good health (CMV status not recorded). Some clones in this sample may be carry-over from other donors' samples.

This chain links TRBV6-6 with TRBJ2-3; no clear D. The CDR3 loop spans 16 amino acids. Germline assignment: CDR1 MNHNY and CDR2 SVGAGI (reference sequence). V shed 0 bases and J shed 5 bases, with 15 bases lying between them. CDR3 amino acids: CASSYSSNANIDTQYF. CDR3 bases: TGTGCCAGCAGTTACTCGAGCAACGCCAATATAGATACGCAGTATTTT.

The CDR3 spells CASSPSLRSSYNSPLHF. DNA for the CDR3: TGTGCCAGCAGTCCGTCTCTCAGGAGCTCCTATAATTCACCCCTCCACTTT. The V gene is TRBV6-6, the J gene TRBJ1-6, with unresolved D. CDR3 size: 17 residues. CDR1 is MNHNY and CDR2 is SVGAGI in the germline V gene (reference sequence). The ends were cut back, 5 bases at V and 0 bases at J, with 14 bases in the middle.

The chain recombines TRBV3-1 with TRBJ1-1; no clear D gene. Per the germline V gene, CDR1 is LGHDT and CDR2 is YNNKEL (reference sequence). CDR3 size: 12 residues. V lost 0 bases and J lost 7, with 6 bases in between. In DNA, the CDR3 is TGTGCCAGCAGCCAAGATGGGGTTGAAGCTTTCTTT. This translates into CASSQDGVEAFF.

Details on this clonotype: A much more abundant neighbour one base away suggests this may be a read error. The CDR3 spells CASSPGLAGAETRYF. The CDR3 coding sequence is TGTGCCAGCAGCCCAGGACTAGCGGGAGCAGAGACCCGGTACTTC. V gene TRBV27 combines with J gene TRBJ2-5, with 13 nucleotides matching TRBD2. CDR1 and CDR2 (germline): MNHEY, SMNVEV (reference sequence). The CDR3 sequence is 15 residues long.

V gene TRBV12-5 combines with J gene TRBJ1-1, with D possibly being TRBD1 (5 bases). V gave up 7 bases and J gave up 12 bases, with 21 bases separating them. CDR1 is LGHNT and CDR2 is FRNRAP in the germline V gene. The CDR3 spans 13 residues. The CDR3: CASDSGGAEGTFF. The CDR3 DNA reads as TGTGCTAGTGATTCTGGAGGGGCTGAAGGGACTTTCTTT.

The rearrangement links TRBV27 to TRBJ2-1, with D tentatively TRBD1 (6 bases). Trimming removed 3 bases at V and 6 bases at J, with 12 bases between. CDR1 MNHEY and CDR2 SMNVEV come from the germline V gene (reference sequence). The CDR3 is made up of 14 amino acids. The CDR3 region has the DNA TGTGCCAGCAGTTTTGCCGGGACAATCAATGAGCAGTTCTTC. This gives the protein CASSFAGTINEQFF.

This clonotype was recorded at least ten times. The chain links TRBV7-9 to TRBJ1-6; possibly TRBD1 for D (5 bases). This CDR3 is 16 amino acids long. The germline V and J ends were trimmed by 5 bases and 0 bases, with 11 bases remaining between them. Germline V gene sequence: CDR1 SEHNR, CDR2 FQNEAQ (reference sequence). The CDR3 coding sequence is TGTGCCAGCAGCCCCCTCGGGGGCTCCTATAATTCACCCCTCCACTTT. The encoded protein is CASSPLGGSYNSPLHF.

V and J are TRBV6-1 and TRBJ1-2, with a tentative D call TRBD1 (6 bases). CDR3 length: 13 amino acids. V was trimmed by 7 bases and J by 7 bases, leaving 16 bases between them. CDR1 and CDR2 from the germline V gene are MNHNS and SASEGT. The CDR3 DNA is TGTGCCAGCACGGGGGGGCAGGGGACTGGCTACACCTTC. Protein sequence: CASTGGQGTGYTF.

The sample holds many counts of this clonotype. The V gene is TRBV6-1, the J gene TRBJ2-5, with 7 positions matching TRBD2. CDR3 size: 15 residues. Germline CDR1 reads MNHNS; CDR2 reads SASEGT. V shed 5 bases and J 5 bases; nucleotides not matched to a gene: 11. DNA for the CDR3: TGTGCCAGCAGTCTACGGACTAGGGTGAAGGAGACCCAGTACTTC. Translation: CASSLRTRVKETQYF.

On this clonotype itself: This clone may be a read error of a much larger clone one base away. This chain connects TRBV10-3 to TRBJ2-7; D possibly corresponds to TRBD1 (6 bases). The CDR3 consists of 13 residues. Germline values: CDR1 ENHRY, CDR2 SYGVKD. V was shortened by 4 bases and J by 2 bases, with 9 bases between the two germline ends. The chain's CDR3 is CAISGDMTYEQYF. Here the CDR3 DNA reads TGTGCCATCAGTGGGGACATGACCTACGAGCAGTACTTC.

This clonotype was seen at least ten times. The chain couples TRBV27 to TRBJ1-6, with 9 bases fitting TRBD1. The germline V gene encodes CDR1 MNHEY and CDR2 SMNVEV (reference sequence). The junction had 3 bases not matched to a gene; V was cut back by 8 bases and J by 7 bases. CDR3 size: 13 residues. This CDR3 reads CASGQGINSPLHF. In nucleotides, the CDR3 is TGTGCCAGCGGACAGGGGATCAATTCACCCCTCCACTTT.

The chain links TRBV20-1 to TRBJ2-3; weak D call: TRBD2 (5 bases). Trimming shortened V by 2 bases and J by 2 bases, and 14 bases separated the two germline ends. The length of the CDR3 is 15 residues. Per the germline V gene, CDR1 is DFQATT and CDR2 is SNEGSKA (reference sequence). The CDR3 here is CSARRRTQSTDTQYF. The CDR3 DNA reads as TGCAGTGCTAGACGCCGGACTCAATCCACAGATACGCAGTATTTT.

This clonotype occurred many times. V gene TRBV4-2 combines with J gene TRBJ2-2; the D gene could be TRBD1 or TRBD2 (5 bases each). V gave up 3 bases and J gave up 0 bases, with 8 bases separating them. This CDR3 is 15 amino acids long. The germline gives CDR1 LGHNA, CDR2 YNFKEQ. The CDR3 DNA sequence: TGTGCCAGCAGCCAGGGACGGTCGAACACCGGGGAGCTGTTTTTT. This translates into CASSQGRSNTGELFF.

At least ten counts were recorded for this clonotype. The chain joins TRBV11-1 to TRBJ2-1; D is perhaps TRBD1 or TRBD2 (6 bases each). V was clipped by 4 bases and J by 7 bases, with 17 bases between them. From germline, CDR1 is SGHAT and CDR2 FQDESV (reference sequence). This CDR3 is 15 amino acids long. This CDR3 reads CASSSSGASWNEQFF. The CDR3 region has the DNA TGTGCCAGCAGCTCCTCGGGGGCCTCCTGGAATGAGCAGTTCTTC. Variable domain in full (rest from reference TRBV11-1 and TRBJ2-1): EAEVAQSPRYKITEKSQAVAFWCDPISGHATLYWYRQILGQGPELLVQFQDESVVDDSQLPKDRFSAERLKGVDSTLKIQPAELGDSAMYLCASSSSGASWNEQFFGPGTRLTVL.

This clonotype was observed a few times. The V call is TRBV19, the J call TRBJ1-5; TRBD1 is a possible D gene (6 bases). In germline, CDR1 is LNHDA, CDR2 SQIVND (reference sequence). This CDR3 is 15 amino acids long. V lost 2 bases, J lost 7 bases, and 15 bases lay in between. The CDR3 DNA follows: TGTGCCAGTAGTATACCGACAGGTCTGCGGCAGCCCCAGCATTTT. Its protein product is CASSIPTGLRQPQHF.

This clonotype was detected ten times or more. The CDR3 region is CASSIQIRNTEAFF. CDR3 coding DNA: TGTGCCAGTAGTATCCAAATTAGGAACACTGAAGCTTTCTTT. J is TRBJ1-1 and V is TRBV19; D is unclear. Germline loops: CDR1 LNHDA, CDR2 SQIVND (reference sequence). Trimming took 3 bases from V and 1 from J, leaving 9 bases between them. This CDR3 spans 14 amino acids. Full variable domain (rest looked up from reference TRBV19 and TRBJ1-1): DGGITQSPKYLFRKEGQNVTLSCEQNLNHDAMYWYRQDPGQGLRLIYYSQIVNDFQKGDIAEGYSVSREKKESFPLTVTSAQKNPTAFYLCASSIQIRNTEAFFGQGTRLTVV.

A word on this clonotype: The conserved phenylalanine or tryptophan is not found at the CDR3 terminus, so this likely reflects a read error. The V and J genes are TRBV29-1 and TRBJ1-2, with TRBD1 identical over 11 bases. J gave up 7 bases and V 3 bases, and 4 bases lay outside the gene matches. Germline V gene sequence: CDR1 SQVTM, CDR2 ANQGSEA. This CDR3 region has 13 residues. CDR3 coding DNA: TGCAGCGTTGAGAAGGACAGGGGGCTTGGCTACACCATC. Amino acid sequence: CSVEKDRGLGYTI.

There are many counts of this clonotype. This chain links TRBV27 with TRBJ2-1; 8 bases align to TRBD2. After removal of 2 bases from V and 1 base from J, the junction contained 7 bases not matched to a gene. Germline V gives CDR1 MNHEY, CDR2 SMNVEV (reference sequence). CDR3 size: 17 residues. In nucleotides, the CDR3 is TGTGCCAGCAGTTTAGGGCCCGCGGGAGGATCCTACAATGAGCAGTTCTTC. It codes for CASSLGPAGGSYNEQFF.

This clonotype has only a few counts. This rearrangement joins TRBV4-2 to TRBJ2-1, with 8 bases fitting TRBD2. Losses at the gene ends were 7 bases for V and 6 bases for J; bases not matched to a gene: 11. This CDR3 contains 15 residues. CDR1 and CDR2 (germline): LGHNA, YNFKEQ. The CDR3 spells CASTDAAGAINEQFF. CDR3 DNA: TGTGCCAGCACCGATGCAGCGGGAGCTATCAATGAGCAGTTCTTC.

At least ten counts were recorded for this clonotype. DNA of the CDR3: TGCGCCAGCAGCCGTGTAGGAGACTGGGGCACAGATACGCAGTATTTT. As protein: CASSRVGDWGTDTQYF. V is TRBV4-1 and J is TRBJ2-3, with D hard to call. The V gene's germline CDR1 is MGHRA and CDR2 YSYEKL. Trimming pared 4 bases from V and 1 base from J, leaving 15 bases between. CDR3 length equals 16 residues.

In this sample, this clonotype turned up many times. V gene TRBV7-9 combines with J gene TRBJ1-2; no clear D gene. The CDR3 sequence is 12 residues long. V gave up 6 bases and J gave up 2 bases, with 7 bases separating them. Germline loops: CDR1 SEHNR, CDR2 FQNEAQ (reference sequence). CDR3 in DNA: TGTGCCAGCAGGGAAGACAACTATGGCTACACCTTC. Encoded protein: CASREDNYGYTF.

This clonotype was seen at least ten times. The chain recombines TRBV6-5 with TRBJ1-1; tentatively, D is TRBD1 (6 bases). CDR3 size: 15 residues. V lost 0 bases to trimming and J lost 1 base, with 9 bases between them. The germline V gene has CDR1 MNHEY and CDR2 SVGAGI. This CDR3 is CASSYSAGENTEAFF. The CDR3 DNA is TGTGCCAGCAGTTACTCGGCAGGGGAGAACACTGAAGCTTTCTTT.

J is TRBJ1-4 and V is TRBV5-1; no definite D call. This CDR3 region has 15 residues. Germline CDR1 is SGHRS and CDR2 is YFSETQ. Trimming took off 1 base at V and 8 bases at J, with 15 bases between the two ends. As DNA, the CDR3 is TGCGCCAGCAGCTTGTTACAGCCAGTTGGGGAAAAACTGTTTTTT. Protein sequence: CASSLLQPVGEKLFF.

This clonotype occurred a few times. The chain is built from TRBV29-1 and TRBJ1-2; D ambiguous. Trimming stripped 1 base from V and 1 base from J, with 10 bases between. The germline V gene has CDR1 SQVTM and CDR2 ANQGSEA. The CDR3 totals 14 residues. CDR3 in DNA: TGCAGCGTTGAAGTGCCGGAAATTAACTATGGCTACACCTTC. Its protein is CSVEVPEINYGYTF.

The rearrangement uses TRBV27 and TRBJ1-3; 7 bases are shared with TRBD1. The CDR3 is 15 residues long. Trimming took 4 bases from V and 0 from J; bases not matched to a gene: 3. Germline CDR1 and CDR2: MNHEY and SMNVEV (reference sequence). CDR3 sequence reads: CASSYAGGSGNTIYF. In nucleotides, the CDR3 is TGTGCCAGCAGTTATGCAGGGGGCTCTGGAAACACCATATATTTT.

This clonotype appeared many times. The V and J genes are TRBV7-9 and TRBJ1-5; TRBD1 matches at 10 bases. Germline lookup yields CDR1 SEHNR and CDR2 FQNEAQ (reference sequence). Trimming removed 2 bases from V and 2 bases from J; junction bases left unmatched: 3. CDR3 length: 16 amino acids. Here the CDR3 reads CASSLIGTGGNQPQHF. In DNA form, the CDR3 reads TGTGCCAGCAGCTTAATCGGGACAGGGGGCAATCAGCCCCAGCATTTT.

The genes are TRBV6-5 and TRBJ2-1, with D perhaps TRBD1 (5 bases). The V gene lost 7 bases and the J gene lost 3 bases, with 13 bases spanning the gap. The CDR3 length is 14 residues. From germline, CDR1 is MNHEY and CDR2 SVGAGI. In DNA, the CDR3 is TGTGCCAGCAAAAGAAGGGGCTACTACAATGAGCAGTTCTTC. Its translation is CASKRRGYYNEQFF.